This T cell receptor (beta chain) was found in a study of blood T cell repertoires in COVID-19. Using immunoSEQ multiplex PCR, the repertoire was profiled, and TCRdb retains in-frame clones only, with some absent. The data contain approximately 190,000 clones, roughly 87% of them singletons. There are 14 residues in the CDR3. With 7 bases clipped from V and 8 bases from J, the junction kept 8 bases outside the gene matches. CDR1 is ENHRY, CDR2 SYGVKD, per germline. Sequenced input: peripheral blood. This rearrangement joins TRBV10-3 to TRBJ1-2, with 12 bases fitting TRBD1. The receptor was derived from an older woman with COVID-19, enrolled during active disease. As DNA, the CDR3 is TGTGCCATCACTACGGGACAGGGGGCGAAAGGCTACACCTTC. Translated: CAITTGQGAKGYTF.